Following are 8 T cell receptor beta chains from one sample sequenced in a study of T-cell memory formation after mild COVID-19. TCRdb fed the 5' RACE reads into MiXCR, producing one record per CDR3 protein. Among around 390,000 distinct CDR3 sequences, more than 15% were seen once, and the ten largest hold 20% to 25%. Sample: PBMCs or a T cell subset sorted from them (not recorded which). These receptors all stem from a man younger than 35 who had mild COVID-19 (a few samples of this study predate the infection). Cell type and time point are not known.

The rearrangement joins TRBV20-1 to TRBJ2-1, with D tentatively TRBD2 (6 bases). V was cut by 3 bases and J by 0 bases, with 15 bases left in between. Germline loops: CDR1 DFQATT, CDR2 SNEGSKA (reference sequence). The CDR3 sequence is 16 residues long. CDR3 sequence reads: CSARIAVISSYNEQFF. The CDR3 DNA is TGCAGTGCTAGGATAGCGGTGATAAGCTCCTACAATGAGCAGTTCTTC.

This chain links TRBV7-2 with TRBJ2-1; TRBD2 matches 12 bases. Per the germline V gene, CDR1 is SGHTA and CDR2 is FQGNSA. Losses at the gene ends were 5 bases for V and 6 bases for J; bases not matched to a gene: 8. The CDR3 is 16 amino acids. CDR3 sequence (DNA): TGTGCCAGCAGCCAGACCGCTAGCGGGGGGGGCAATGAGCAGTTCTTC. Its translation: CASSQTASGGGNEQFF.

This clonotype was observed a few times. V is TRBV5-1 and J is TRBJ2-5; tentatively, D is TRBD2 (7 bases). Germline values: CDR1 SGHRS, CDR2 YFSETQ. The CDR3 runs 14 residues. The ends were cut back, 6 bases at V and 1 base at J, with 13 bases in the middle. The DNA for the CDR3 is TGCGCCAGCAAGGGGGGGCGATCCCAAGAGACCCAGTACTTC. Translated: CASKGGRSQETQYF.

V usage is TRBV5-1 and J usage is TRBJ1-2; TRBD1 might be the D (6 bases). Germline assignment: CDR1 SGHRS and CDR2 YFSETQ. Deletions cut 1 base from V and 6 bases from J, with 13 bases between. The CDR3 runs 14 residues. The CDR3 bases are TGCGCCAGCAGCTTGAGCCCGGCAGGGGATGGCTACACCTTC. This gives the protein CASSLSPAGDGYTF.

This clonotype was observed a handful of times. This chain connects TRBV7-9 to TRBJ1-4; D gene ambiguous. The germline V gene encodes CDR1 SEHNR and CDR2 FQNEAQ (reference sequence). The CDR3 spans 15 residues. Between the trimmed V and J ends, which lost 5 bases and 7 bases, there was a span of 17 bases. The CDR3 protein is CASSRTARNGEKLFF. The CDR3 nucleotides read TGTGCCAGCAGCCGGACCGCCCGCAATGGTGAAAAACTGTTTTTT.

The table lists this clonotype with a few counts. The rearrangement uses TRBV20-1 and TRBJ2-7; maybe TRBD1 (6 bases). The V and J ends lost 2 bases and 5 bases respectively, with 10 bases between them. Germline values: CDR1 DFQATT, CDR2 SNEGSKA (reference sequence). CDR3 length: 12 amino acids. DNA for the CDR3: TGCAGTGCTAGAAGGGGGTCCAACGAGCAGTACTTC. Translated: CSARRGSNEQYF.

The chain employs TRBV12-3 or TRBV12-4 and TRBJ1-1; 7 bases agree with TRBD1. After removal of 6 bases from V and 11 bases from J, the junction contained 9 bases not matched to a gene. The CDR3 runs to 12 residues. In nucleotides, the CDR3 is TGTGCCAGCAGGGCAGGGGGGGGAATGGCTTTCTTT. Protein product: CASRAGGGMAFF.

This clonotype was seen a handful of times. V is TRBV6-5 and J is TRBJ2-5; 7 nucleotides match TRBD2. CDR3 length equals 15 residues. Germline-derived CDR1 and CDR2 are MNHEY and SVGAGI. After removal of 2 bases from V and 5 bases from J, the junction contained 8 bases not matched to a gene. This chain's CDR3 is CASSYGTPGGETQYF. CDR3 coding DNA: TGTGCCAGCAGTTACGGGACCCCCGGGGGGGAGACCCAGTACTTC.